This TCR beta chain is from a study of OX40 agonist ivuxolimab in advanced cancers. The germline V gene has CDR1 LNHNV and CDR2 YYDKDF (reference sequence). This CDR3 comprises 15 residues. Trimming removed 0 bases from V and 14 bases from J; junction bases left unmatched: 9. Generated by immunoSEQ multiplex PCR, the TCRdb table keeps only in-frame clones and is missing some. This sample has more than 65,000 clones, with roughly 92% found just once. The chain joins TRBV15 to TRBJ1-6; 8 bases map to TRBD1. This TCR was sampled from an adult with an advanced solid tumor such as melanoma, head and neck, liver or kidney cancer. Sample: CD4+ or CD8+ T cells sorted from blood, taken in a trial of the OX40 agonist ivuxolimab. This CDR3 is CATSRELGQGGSLHF. The CDR3 nucleotides read TGTGCCACCAGCAGAGAATTAGGACAGGGCGGATCCCTCCACTTT. Filled out from reference TRBV15 and TRBJ1-6, the complete variable domain reads DAMVIQNPRYQVTQFGKPVTLSCSQTLNHNVMYWYQQKSSQAPKLLFHYYDKDFNNEADTPDNFQSRRPNTSFCFLDIRSPGLGDTAMYLCATSRELGQGGSLHFGNGTRLTVT.